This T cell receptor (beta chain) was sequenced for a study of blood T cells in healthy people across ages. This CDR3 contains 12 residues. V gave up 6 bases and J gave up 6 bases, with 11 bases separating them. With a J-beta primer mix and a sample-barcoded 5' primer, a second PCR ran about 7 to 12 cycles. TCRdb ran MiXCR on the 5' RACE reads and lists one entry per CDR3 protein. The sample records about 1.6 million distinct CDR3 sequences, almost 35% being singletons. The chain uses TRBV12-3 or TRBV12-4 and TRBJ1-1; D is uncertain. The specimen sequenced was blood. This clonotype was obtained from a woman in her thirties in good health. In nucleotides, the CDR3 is TGTGCCAGCAGCCCTCGTCTACCTGAAGCTTTCTTT. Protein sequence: CASSPRLPEAFF.